The 20 T cell receptor beta chains below were found in one sample sequenced in a study of shared clonotypes between healthy human individuals. Here immunoSEQ multiplex PCR was the method, and the copy in TCRdb shows in-frame clones only, minus some. This sample carries about 2.1 million clones, more than 85% of them seen once, and the ten largest clones take over 1.5%. Terminally differentiated effector memory CD45RA+ cells were excluded from the naive CD8 cells, which were CD45RO-negative and positively selected for CCR7. Sequencing was carried out using naive CD8+ T cells from PBMCs. The receptors originated from a man younger than 35 in good health. Some clones in this sample may be carry-over from other donors' samples.

This clone was found once. The V call is TRBV7-9, the J call TRBJ1-2; 8 bases map to TRBD1. Germline-derived CDR1 and CDR2 are SEHNR and FQNEAQ (reference sequence). The CDR3 covers 19 residues. V dropped 2 bases and J dropped 7; count of bases not matched to a gene: 21. CDR3 amino acids: CASSLYRGFVWTEEGGYTF. For the CDR3, the DNA is TGTGCCAGCAGCTTATACAGGGGGTTTGTTTGGACAGAGGAAGGTGGCTACACCTTC.

The chain employs TRBV27 and TRBJ2-1, with 13 bases matching TRBD2. After removal of 1 base from V and 10 bases from J, the junction contained 7 bases not matched to a gene. Germline V gives CDR1 MNHEY, CDR2 SMNVEV (reference sequence). The CDR3 length is 16 residues. The CDR3 nucleotides read TGTGCCAGCAGTTTATTCGGACTAGCGGGAGTTAGAGAGCAGTTCTTC. Translated, it gives CASSLFGLAGVREQFF.

This clone has just a few counts. The CDR3, as DNA: TGTGCCAGCAGACTCGACAGGGACACTGAAGCTTTCTTT. Its translation is CASRLDRDTEAFF. The chain couples TRBV7-9 to TRBJ1-1; 7 nucleotides align to TRBD1. The trim removed 6 bases at V and 3 bases at J, leaving 4 bases unmatched. In germline, CDR1 is SEHNR, CDR2 FQNEAQ (reference sequence). The CDR3 contains 13 residues.

V usage is TRBV27 and J usage is TRBJ2-1, with 11 positions matching TRBD2. Germline trimming cut 2 bases from V and 2 bases from J; bases unmatched to any gene: 2. Germline V lookup: CDR1 MNHEY, CDR2 SMNVEV (reference sequence). This CDR3 is 16 amino acids long. Here the CDR3 reads CASSLVTSGTYNEQFF. The CDR3 DNA sequence: TGTGCCAGCAGTTTAGTGACTAGCGGGACCTACAATGAGCAGTTCTTC.

The CDR3 bases are TGTGCCACCTCTGACAGGGGAAGAACCGGGGAGCTGTTTTTT. Protein product: CATSDRGRTGELFF. This rearrangement joins TRBV27 to TRBJ2-2; 8 bases align to TRBD1. Trimming took 10 bases from V and 5 from J; bases not matched to a gene: 9. The CDR3 runs to 14 residues. In germline, CDR1 is MNHEY, CDR2 SMNVEV (reference sequence).

The chain carries TRBV7-9 and TRBJ2-7; D may be TRBD2 (5 bases). V dropped 5 bases and J dropped 7 bases, with 21 bases sitting between them. From germline, CDR1 is SEHNR and CDR2 FQNEAQ (reference sequence). The CDR3 totals 15 residues. Written as DNA, the CDR3 is TGTGCCAGCAGCCCGCCCGGGCCTGTCCCGGGGGAGCAGTACTTC. Protein sequence: CASSPPGPVPGEQYF.

This clone was seen just once. CDR3 region: CASSLVTFPSTDTQYF. The DNA of the CDR3 is TGTGCCAGCAGTTTGGTGACCTTTCCTAGCACAGATACGCAGTATTTT. The V and J genes are TRBV28 and TRBJ2-3; D ambiguous. CDR3 size: 16 residues. Looked up from germline, CDR1 is MDHEN and CDR2 is SYDVKM. Trimming removed 3 bases at V and 0 bases at J, with 13 bases between. The whole variable domain, filled in from reference TRBV28 and TRBJ2-3, reads DVKVTQSSRYLVKRTGEKVFLECVQDMDHENMFWYRQDPGLGLRLIYFSYDVKMKEKGDIPEGYSVSREKKERFSLILESASTNQTSMYLCASSLVTFPSTDTQYFGPGTRLTVL.

The chain employs TRBV19 and TRBJ2-7; tentative D call: TRBD2 (6 bases). Trimming removed 10 bases from V and 0 bases from J, with 16 bases in between. The CDR3 is 14 amino acids. CDR1 and CDR2 from the germline V gene are LNHDA and SQIVND (reference sequence). The CDR3 nucleotides read TGTGCCACGGCTCCGGGACTGGGCTCCTACGAGCAGTACTTC. It specifies CATAPGLGSYEQYF. The full variable domain, rest sourced from reference TRBV19 and TRBJ2-7, is DGGITQSPKYLFRKEGQNVTLSCEQNLNHDAMYWYRQDPGQGLRLIYYSQIVNDFQKGDIAEGYSVSREKKESFPLTVTSAQKNPTAFYLCATAPGLGSYEQYFGPGTRLTVT.

The chain joins TRBV11-2 to TRBJ2-2, with D perhaps matching TRBD2 (6 bases). The germline V gene has CDR1 SGHAT and CDR2 FQNNGV. Trimming took off 5 bases at V and 7 bases at J, with 23 bases between the two ends. The CDR3 spans 17 residues. CDR3 bases: TGTGCCAGCAGCATCGGGAGTCGGGGACTGGTTCTCGGGGAGCTGTTTTTT. This encodes CASSIGSRGLVLGELFF.

The V call is TRBV25-1, the J call TRBJ2-7; D may match TRBD1 or TRBD2 (5 bases each). This CDR3 is built from 15 residues. Trimming stripped 5 bases from V and 0 bases from J, with 14 bases between. The germline V gene has CDR1 MGHDK and CDR2 SYGVNS. CDR3 bases: TGTGCCAGCAGTTCGGGACCCACGAGCTCCTACGAGCAGTACTTC. Protein product: CASSSGPTSSYEQYF.

This clone appeared a single time. The chain joins TRBV4-3 to TRBJ1-2; 9 nucleotides align to TRBD1. In germline, CDR1 is LGHNA, CDR2 YSLEER. The CDR3 is made up of 14 amino acids. The junction had 3 bases not matched to a gene; V was cut back by 1 base and J by 6 bases. The CDR3 DNA reads TGCGCCAGCAGCCAAGGCGGGACAGGGAATGGCTACACCTTC. This codes for CASSQGGTGNGYTF.

The rearrangement links TRBV9 to TRBJ1-5; D uncertain. Germline V CDR1 and CDR2: SGDLS, YYNGEE. Trimming removed 0 bases from V and 6 bases from J, with 10 bases in between. This CDR3 spans 14 amino acids. The CDR3 nucleotides read TGTGCCAGCAGCGTAGGGAAGGGTGGTCAGCCCCAGCATTTT. This translates into CASSVGKGGQPQHF.

A few counts support this clone. The rearrangement links TRBV27 to TRBJ2-7, with TRBD2 matching 11 bases. The CDR3 extends over 14 amino acids. CDR1 is MNHEY and CDR2 is SMNVEV in the germline V gene (reference sequence). With 5 bases clipped from V and 2 bases from J, the junction kept 2 bases outside the gene matches. CDR3: CASSMGLAAYEQYF. CDR3 in DNA: TGTGCCAGCAGTATGGGACTAGCGGCCTACGAGCAGTACTTC.

The chain combines TRBV15 with TRBJ1-5; D ambiguous. Germline CDR1 and CDR2: LNHNV and YYDKDF (reference sequence). CDR3 length: 17 residues. Trimming pared 0 bases from V and 6 bases from J, leaving 18 bases between. CDR3 nucleotide sequence: TGTGCCACCAGCAGAGACCGGACGGCTAAGGGCGGTCAGCCCCAGCATTTT. Protein: CATSRDRTAKGGQPQHF.

The chain has TRBV9 and TRBJ2-1; no firm D call. Germline V gene data show CDR1 as SGDLS and CDR2 as YYNGEE. The V gene lost 0 bases and the J gene lost 6 bases, with 7 bases spanning the gap. The CDR3 sequence is 13 residues long. The CDR3 region is CASSVVTTNEQFF. Written as DNA, the CDR3 is TGTGCCAGCAGCGTAGTAACTACCAATGAGCAGTTCTTC.

This clone turned up a few times. The chain links TRBV7-9 to TRBJ1-1; unclear D gene. From germline, CDR1 is SEHNR and CDR2 FQNEAQ (reference sequence). V lost 5 bases, J lost 6 bases, and 10 bases lay in between. CDR3 length: 12 residues. The CDR3 DNA sequence: TGTGCCAGCAGCATAGACATACCTGAAGCTTTCTTT. Its translation is CASSIDIPEAFF. The full variable domain, rest sourced from reference TRBV7-9 and TRBJ1-1, is DTGVSQNPRHKITKRGQNVTFRCDPISEHNRLYWYRQTLGQGPEFLTYFQNEAQLEKSRLLSDRFSAERPKGSFSTLEIQRTEQGDSAMYLCASSIDIPEAFFGQGTRLTVV.

The J gene is TRBJ2-1, the V gene TRBV4-1; 8 bases are shared with TRBD1. With 1 base clipped from V and 3 bases from J, the junction kept 8 bases outside the gene matches. Germline CDR1 and CDR2: MGHRA and YSYEKL. The CDR3 spans 17 residues. The chain's CDR3 is CASSQASPRGLYNEQFF. The CDR3, as DNA: TGCGCCAGCAGCCAAGCCAGCCCCAGGGGGCTCTACAATGAGCAGTTCTTC.

This clone was counted a few times. The chain links TRBV29-1 to TRBJ1-1; no firm D call. Germline V gene sequence: CDR1 SQVTM, CDR2 ANQGSEA. The germline V and J ends were trimmed by 3 bases and 1 base, with 9 bases remaining between them. The CDR3 extends over 13 amino acids. CDR3 protein: CSVDERGNTEAFF. In DNA form, the CDR3 reads TGCAGCGTTGATGAAAGAGGGAACACTGAAGCTTTCTTT.

This chain uses TRBV4-1 with TRBJ1-5; D possibly corresponds to TRBD1 (5 bases). Germline V gives CDR1 MGHRA, CDR2 YSYEKL. V gave up 1 base and J gave up 6 bases, with 10 bases separating them. The CDR3 sequence is 14 residues long. The CDR3 DNA sequence: TGCGCCAGCAGCCAAGTTGGGGGGATTCAGCCCCAGCATTTT. It specifies CASSQVGGIQPQHF.

This clone was picked up a small number of times. The V gene is TRBV4-1, the J gene TRBJ1-1; 7 positions match TRBD1. The CDR3 totals 14 residues. Per germline, CDR1 MGHRA and CDR2 YSYEKL. Trimming cost V 3 bases and J 4 bases; bases outside gene matches: 5. CDR3 nucleotide sequence: TGCGCCAGCAGCCACAGGACAGGAGCCACTGAAGCTTTCTTT. Its translation: CASSHRTGATEAFF.